Presented here are 18 T cell receptor beta chains from one specimen sequenced in a study of T cells in tuberculosis. Time point specified: new active TB diagnosis, blood taken before or within 7 days of starting treatment. The repertoire was sequenced with immunoSEQ multiplex PCR; TCRdb's copy has only in-frame clones and lacks some. The top ten clones hold 1.1% to 1.5% of a sample with about 49,000 clones, 90% to 95% of them seen once. The sample in question was PBMCs, obtained at tuberculosis diagnosis. These receptors all stem from an adult with tuberculosis.

The V call is TRBV6-1, the J call TRBJ1-3; 7 bases match TRBD1. This CDR3 contains 18 residues. CDR1 and CDR2 from the germline V gene are MNHNS and SASEGT. The V segment lost 4 bases and the J segment 0 bases; nucleotides outside the gene matches: 12. This CDR3 reads CASSARGTAPFSGNTIYF. CDR3 in DNA: TGTGCCAGCAGTGCGCGAGGGACAGCACCATTCTCTGGAAACACCATATATTTT.

CDR3 in DNA: TGTGCCAGCAGCTTAGGGCAGACAGGGGGTTTCTCCTACGAGCAGTACTTC. Amino acids: CASSLGQTGGFSYEQYF. This rearrangement joins TRBV11-2 to TRBJ2-5, with 9 bases identical to TRBD1. The DNA end lines up better with TRBJ2-7; the J call may be wrong. Germline CDR1 and CDR2: SGHAT and FQNNGV. The CDR3 is 17 amino acids.

This chain joins TRBV2 and TRBJ2-1, with 7 bases matching TRBD2. Unmatched junction bases numbered 4, after V lost 2 bases and J lost 3 bases. Germline V lookup: CDR1 SNHLY, CDR2 FYNNEI. The CDR3 contains 15 residues. DNA of the CDR3: TGTGCCAGCAGTGAAAGGCTAGCGGACTACAATGAGCAGTTCTTC. It specifies CASSERLADYNEQFF.

CDR3 in DNA: TGTGCCAGCAGCTTATCTGGCGGAGGCAACACTGAAGCTTTCTTT. Protein sequence: CASSLSGGGNTEAFF. The V and J genes are TRBV7-2 and TRBJ1-1; D unclear. CDR1 is SGHTA, CDR2 FQGNSA, per germline. The CDR3 sequence is 15 residues long. V was pared by 2 bases and J by 2 bases, with 12 bases between.

The rearrangement links TRBV11-2 to TRBJ2-7; D call uncertain. The CDR3 has 13 residues. Deletions cut 3 bases from V and 0 bases from J, with 6 bases between. The germline gives CDR1 SGHAT, CDR2 FQNNGV. This chain's CDR3 is CASSFHFSYEQYF. CDR3 in DNA: TGTGCCAGCAGCTTCCACTTCTCCTACGAGCAGTACTTC.

This chain uses TRBV15 with TRBJ2-5, with 12 bases aligning to TRBD2. Germline assignment: CDR1 LNHNV and CDR2 YYDKDF (reference sequence). V lost 3 bases, J lost 1 base, and 6 bases stayed unmatched. The CDR3 loop spans 17 amino acids. CDR3 loop: CATSSGLAGLFQETQYF. The CDR3 DNA reads TGTGCCACCAGCAGTGGACTAGCGGGGTTATTCCAAGAGACCCAGTACTTC.

This clone was observed a single time. The rearrangement joins TRBV7-6 to TRBJ2-2; 11 nucleotides line up with TRBD2. V lost 2 bases to trimming and J lost 3 bases; unmatched junction nucleotides: 5. The germline V gene has CDR1 SGHVS and CDR2 FNYEAQ. This CDR3 has 17 residues. CDR3 residues: CASSLWPLAGDTGELFF. The CDR3 coding sequence is TGTGCCAGCAGCTTATGGCCACTAGCGGGAGACACCGGGGAGCTGTTTTTT.

This chain's CDR3 is CASSAEVGSYNEQFF. For the CDR3, the DNA is TGTGCCAGCAGTGCAGAGGTCGGCTCCTACAATGAGCAGTTCTTC. J is TRBJ2-1 and V is TRBV6-1; D call uncertain. The CDR3 runs 15 residues. Germline-derived CDR1 and CDR2 are MNHNS and SASEGT. Trimming pared 4 bases from V and 0 bases from J, leaving 10 bases between.

The V and J genes are TRBV4-1 and TRBJ2-1; 8 bases line up with TRBD2. The CDR3 runs to 16 residues. Germline CDR1 and CDR2: MGHRA and YSYEKL. The V segment lost 3 bases and the J segment 1 base; nucleotides outside the gene matches: 5. As DNA, the CDR3 is TGCGCCAGCAGCCACCCGGAGCGGGAGTCCTACAATGAGCAGTTCTTC. Its protein is CASSHPERESYNEQFF.

The sample holds one count of this clone. The chain has TRBV28 and TRBJ1-1; D may be TRBD1 (5 bases). Germline CDR1 and CDR2: MDHEN and SYDVKM. V lost 2 bases and J 6 bases, leaving 19 bases between the germline ends. The CDR3 has 16 residues. The CDR3 spells CASSLRPEGRWAEAFF. The CDR3 DNA reads as TGTGCCAGCAGTTTACGCCCGGAGGGGCGGTGGGCTGAAGCTTTCTTT.

This chain links TRBV2 with TRBJ2-7; a weak D match, TRBD1 (5 bases). Trimming took 3 bases from V and 1 from J, leaving 10 bases between them. CDR1 and CDR2 (germline): SNHLY, FYNNEI. This CDR3 spans 14 amino acids. In DNA, the CDR3 is TGTGCCAGCAGTGACCGGCAGGGATCCTACGAGCAGTACTTC. The encoded protein is CASSDRQGSYEQYF.

The rearrangement uses TRBV29-1 and TRBJ2-1; no clear D. The germline CDR1 and CDR2 sequences are SQVTM and ANQGSEA. The CDR3 runs 13 residues. The V gene lost 3 bases and the J gene lost 9 bases, with 15 bases spanning the gap. The CDR3 DNA follows: TGCAGCGTTGATTTAGCTTTCTTCCGTGAGCAGTTCTTC. Translated: CSVDLAFFREQFF.

The chain recombines TRBV30 with TRBJ2-5; TRBD2 matches at 10 bases. The V segment lost 2 bases and the J segment 4 bases; nucleotides outside the gene matches: 13. The germline CDR1 and CDR2 sequences are GTSNPN and SVGIG (reference sequence). The CDR3 is 17 residues long. The CDR3 nucleotides are TGTGCCTGGAGTCCCTTTAGACCGGGACTAGCGTCAGAGACCCAGTACTTC. It translates to CAWSPFRPGLASETQYF.

The chain links TRBV27 to TRBJ2-7, with D tentatively TRBD2 (6 bases). From germline, CDR1 is MNHEY and CDR2 SMNVEV (reference sequence). The length of the CDR3 is 15 residues. V was trimmed by 2 bases and J by 4 bases, leaving 15 bases between them. CDR3 amino acids: CASSLQAWGGYEQYF. DNA of the CDR3: TGTGCCAGCAGTTTACAGGCGTGGGGAGGTTACGAGCAGTACTTC.

This clone has only one observation. The V and J genes are TRBV7-6 and TRBJ1-2; 8 positions agree with TRBD1. The CDR3 extends over 16 amino acids. Germline-derived CDR1 and CDR2 are SGHVS and FNYEAQ. V shed 2 bases, J shed 7 bases, and the junction held 12 bases outside the gene matches. CDR3 coding DNA: TGTGCCAGCAGCTTATCTCGCGCGGACAGGGCGGCTGGCTACACCTTC. This translates into CASSLSRADRAAGYTF.

This sequence joins TRBV29-1 and TRBJ1-1; no reliable D call. The CDR3 consists of 14 residues. V was trimmed by 7 bases and J by 1 base, leaving 16 bases between them. Per germline, CDR1 SQVTM and CDR2 ANQGSEA. In DNA form, the CDR3 reads TGCAGCGCCTTGGGCCACCCCGGGAACACTGAAGCTTTCTTT. The encoded protein is CSALGHPGNTEAFF.

This clone was seen once. The V call is TRBV5-1, the J call TRBJ1-1; maybe TRBD1 (6 bases). V was trimmed by 0 bases and J by 11 bases, leaving 14 bases between them. The CDR3 extends over 13 amino acids. CDR1 is SGHRS and CDR2 is YFSETQ in the germline V gene. The chain's CDR3 is CASSLDGRGEAFF. The CDR3 bases are TGCGCCAGCAGCTTGGACGGCAGGGGAGAGGCTTTCTTT.

This chain uses TRBV5-4 with TRBJ1-4, with no clear D. The CDR3 sequence is 12 residues long. Germline V gene sequence: CDR1 SGHNT, CDR2 YYREEE (reference sequence). V gave up 4 bases and J gave up 4 bases, with 5 bases separating them. CDR3 loop: CASSPGNEKLFF. The CDR3 DNA is TGTGCCAGCAGCCCCGGTAATGAAAAACTGTTTTTT. Combining the CDR3 with reference TRBV5-4 and TRBJ1-4 gives the whole variable domain ETGVTQSPTHLIKTRGQQVTLRCSSQSGHNTVSWYQQALGQGPQFIFQYYREEENGRGNFPPRFSGLQFPNYSSELNVNALELDDSALYLCASSPGNEKLFFGSGTQLSVL.